This T cell receptor beta chain is drawn from a study of cytomegalovirus exposure and HLA in healthy donors. Study-level points and caveats: Cytomegalovirus-associated TCR beta chains were listed, numbering 150 to 200.

This CDR3 comprises 11 residues. The germline CDR1 and CDR2 sequences are GTSNPN and SVGIG (reference sequence). V lost 4 bases to trimming and J lost 6 bases, with 9 bases between them. For this clone: Its matching antigen is unknown.

Data came from immunoSEQ multiplex PCR; TCRdb stores just in-frame clones and leaves some out. The repertoire includes under 250,000 clones, about 81% of them detected once, and 1% to 1.5% sits in the top ten. The TCR sequence derives from a woman between 25 and 40 years old in good health and CMV-seronegative. This chain uses TRBV30 with TRBJ1-1; TRBD1 is a possible D gene (5 bases). The sequenced sample was PBMCs. As DNA, the CDR3 is TGTGCCTGGAAGGTCAGGGCTGAAGCTTTCTTT. Protein product: CAWKVRAEAFF.